A single T cell receptor (beta chain) is shown here with its context. What it binds is not known. V gave up 0 bases and J gave up 3 bases; unmatched junction bases: 4. Germline values: CDR1 LNHDA, CDR2 SQIVND (reference sequence). This CDR3 is 16 amino acids long. The data were obtained in a study of cytomegalovirus exposure and HLA in healthy donors. Study observations and caveats: It was reported in a later analysis that an Asian-associated ancestry cluster showed fewer N-insertions than the approximately 700-donor mean. A later analysis, which compared TCR beta chains of equal frequency, found the HLA-associated ones more clonally expanded.

Researchers ran the PCR with 60 Vbeta and 13 Jbeta primers. Repertoires were generated with immunoSEQ multiplex PCR, while TCRdb's copy carries only in-frame clones and drops some. Of about 140,000 clones listed, around 80% are singletons. Sequenced sample: PBMCs. This TCR was sampled from a man in his late teens or twenties in good health and CMV-seropositive. The chain recombines TRBV19 with TRBJ2-7, with TRBD2 matching over 11 bases. For the CDR3, the DNA is TGTGCCAGTAGTATAGATGGGACTAGCGGATACTACGAGCAGTACTTC. Amino acids: CASSIDGTSGYYEQYF.